The 15 T cell receptor beta chains reported below all come from one sample, sequenced in a study of Graves' ophthalmopathy and Graves' hyperthyroidism. For repertoire sequencing, the TCR beta CDR3 regions were amplified from RNA transcripts. The workflow started with a first-round RT-PCR run with HTBI primers and then moved on to a second-round multiplex PCR. In TCRdb, the multiplex PCR reads were re-called with MiXCR into one record per CDR3 protein. The sample includes 200,000 to 250,000 distinct CDR3 sequences, around a fifth of them seen just once. The specimen was peripheral blood. These receptors were collected from a woman aged 45 to 65 with Graves' ophthalmopathy.

The table lists this clonotype with many counts. The chain joins TRBV5-1 to TRBJ2-5; tentatively, D is TRBD1 or TRBD2 (5 bases each). This CDR3 is built from 13 residues. V lost 4 bases and J 1 base, leaving 8 bases between the germline ends. Germline-derived CDR1 and CDR2 are SGHRS and YFSETQ. The CDR3 is CASSGGTQETQYF. The CDR3 bases are TGCGCCAGCAGCGGGGGAACCCAAGAGACCCAGTACTTC.

This clonotype occurred many times. The chain recombines TRBV10-3 with TRBJ1-3; D gene ambiguous. V was cut by 10 bases and J by 8 bases, with 12 bases left in between. The length of the CDR3 is 11 residues. Germline V gene sequence: CDR1 ENHRY, CDR2 SYGVKD. The CDR3 nucleotides are TGTGCCACGCGCTCGGTGGACACCATATATTTT. Encoded protein: CATRSVDTIYF.

This clonotype showed up just a few times. V and J are TRBV3-1 and TRBJ1-1; D is unresolved. V lost 4 bases and J 3 bases, leaving 9 bases between the germline ends. CDR3 size: 13 residues. The germline V gene encodes CDR1 LGHDT and CDR2 YNNKEL (reference sequence). CDR3 residues: CASSRKRYTEAFF. CDR3 nucleotide sequence: TGTGCCAGCAGCCGCAAAAGGTACACTGAAGCTTTCTTT.

The V and J genes are TRBV12-3 or TRBV12-4 and TRBJ2-7, with a weak D call TRBD2 (6 bases). Trimming pared 3 bases from V and 7 bases from J, leaving 16 bases between. The CDR3 loop spans 14 amino acids. Here the CDR3 reads CASSFGGAVGEQYF. In DNA, the CDR3 is TGTGCCAGCAGTTTTGGAGGGGCGGTGGGAGAGCAGTACTTC.

The rearrangement links TRBV7-3 to TRBJ2-3; 9 nucleotides align to TRBD2. V was pared by 5 bases and J by 3 bases, with 12 bases of the junction left unmatched. Germline V gene lookup returns CDR1 SGHTA and CDR2 FQGTGA. The CDR3 consists of 17 residues. In DNA, the CDR3 is TGTGCCAGCAGCCCCCGGTACCTAGCGGGGAGGACAGATACGCAGTATTTT. Protein: CASSPRYLAGRTDTQYF.

This clonotype was observed many times. The rearrangement uses TRBV12-3 or TRBV12-4 and TRBJ1-5, with TRBD1 identical over 11 bases. The CDR3 loop spans 14 amino acids. J gave up 4 bases and V 6 bases, and 2 bases lay outside the gene matches. The CDR3 sequence: CASRGQGVNQPQHF. CDR3 nucleotides: TGTGCCAGCAGGGGACAGGGGGTGAATCAGCCCCAGCATTTT.

The gene calls are TRBV5-1 and TRBJ1-2; D might be TRBD1 (6 bases). Looked up from germline, CDR1 is SGHRS and CDR2 is YFSETQ. Between the trimmed V and J ends, which lost 1 base and 4 bases, there was a span of 14 bases. This CDR3 region has 15 residues. In DNA, the CDR3 is TGCGCCAGCAGCTTGAGAGGGGGAGAGGGCTATGGCTACACCTTC. Residues: CASSLRGGEGYGYTF.

The table lists this clonotype with many counts. This chain uses TRBV2 with TRBJ1-2; D is unclear. Trimming took 5 bases from V and 0 from J, leaving 10 bases between them. This CDR3 has 14 residues. Germline V gives CDR1 SNHLY, CDR2 FYNNEI. In nucleotides, the CDR3 is TGTGCCAGCAGTTCTACAGCTTCTAACTATGGCTACACCTTC. Amino acid sequence: CASSSTASNYGYTF.

This clonotype occurred a few times. The chain links TRBV6-4 to TRBJ1-2; perhaps TRBD1 as D (6 bases). This CDR3 has 17 amino acids. The germline V and J ends were trimmed by 5 bases and 3 bases, with 22 bases remaining between them. Looked up from germline, CDR1 is MRHNA and CDR2 is SNTAGT. The CDR3 reads CASSNGLFAGADYGYTF. The CDR3, as DNA: TGTGCCAGCAGTAACGGCCTGTTTGCAGGGGCGGACTATGGCTACACCTTC.

This clonotype was seen a handful of times. The chain links TRBV7-2 to TRBJ2-7; maybe TRBD1 (5 bases). V shed 4 bases and J shed 0 bases, with 7 bases lying between them. The CDR3 is 13 amino acids. In germline, CDR1 is SGHTA, CDR2 FQGNSA. In DNA form, the CDR3 reads TGTGCCAGCAGCTACGACAGCTCCTACGAGCAGTACTTC. Encoded protein: CASSYDSSYEQYF.

This clonotype was observed many times. The rearrangement links TRBV7-2 to TRBJ2-7; no clear D gene. The V gene lost 1 base and the J gene lost 0 bases, with 7 bases spanning the gap. The CDR3 totals 14 residues. Germline V CDR1 and CDR2: SGHTA, FQGNSA. CDR3 in DNA: TGTGCCAGCAGCTTAGAGGCCAGCTCCTACGAGCAGTACTTC. It yields the protein CASSLEASSYEQYF. The whole variable domain, filled in from reference TRBV7-2 and TRBJ2-7, reads GAGVSQSPSNKVTEKGKDVELRCDPISGHTALYWYRQSLGQGLEFLIYFQGNSAPDKSGLPSDRFSAERTGGSVSTLTIQRTQQEDSAVYLCASSLEASSYEQYFGPGTRLTVT.

This clonotype was found many times. The chain couples TRBV20-1 to TRBJ2-4, with D tentatively TRBD1 (6 bases). V was trimmed by 6 bases and J by 0 bases, leaving 9 bases between them. The germline gives CDR1 DFQATT, CDR2 SNEGSKA (reference sequence). The CDR3 spans 13 residues. CDR3 sequence: CSAGQIAKNIQYF. CDR3 nucleotide sequence: TGCAGTGCAGGACAGATAGCCAAAAACATTCAGTACTTC.

This chain connects TRBV20-1 to TRBJ2-5; TRBD2 agrees at 10 bases. This CDR3 is 15 amino acids long. Germline CDR1 and CDR2: DFQATT and SNEGSKA (reference sequence). V was pared by 4 bases and J by 2 bases, with 7 bases of the junction left unmatched. This CDR3 reads CSAKETSGFQETQYF. The CDR3 DNA reads as TGCAGTGCTAAGGAGACTAGCGGGTTTCAAGAGACCCAGTACTTC.

A few counts support this clonotype. This chain uses TRBV19 with TRBJ1-1; D unclear. CDR3 length equals 13 residues. CDR1 is LNHDA and CDR2 is SQIVND in the germline V gene (reference sequence). V was trimmed by 5 bases and J by 1 base, leaving 8 bases between them. The chain's CDR3 is CASSWQPNTEAFF. The CDR3 coding sequence is TGTGCCAGTAGTTGGCAGCCGAACACTGAAGCTTTCTTT.

This clonotype appeared a few times. The chain employs TRBV5-1 and TRBJ2-1; a possible D gene is TRBD2 (6 bases). The CDR3 is 13 amino acids. V was pared by 0 bases and J by 9 bases, with 10 bases between. CDR1 is SGHRS and CDR2 is YFSETQ in the germline V gene. CDR3 residues: CASSLGLGGEQFF. The CDR3 DNA follows: TGCGCCAGCAGCTTGGGACTAGGCGGTGAGCAGTTCTTC.